This entry concerns a single T cell receptor beta chain. Its antigen is unknown. This record comes from a study of T cell responses to AZD1222 COVID-19 vaccine. General study results and limits: The reported proportion of spike-specific TCRs targeting unmutated variant regions was nearly half.

Germline values: CDR1 MDHEN, CDR2 SYDVKM. The CDR3 has 12 residues. Between the trimmed V and J ends, which lost 2 bases and 7 bases, there was a span of 8 bases. The data were produced by immunoSEQ multiplex PCR, yet TCRdb's version contains in-frame clones alone and is incomplete. Of roughly 79,000 clones in the sample, just over 90% were seen once. V and J are TRBV28 and TRBJ1-1; D gene unclear. This sequence originates from an adult in good health. The sample consisted of peripheral blood, taken on day 0 of MenACWY control vaccination. The CDR3 sequence: CASSLIPGEAFF. CDR3 DNA: TGTGCCAGCAGTTTAATTCCGGGTGAAGCTTTCTTT.